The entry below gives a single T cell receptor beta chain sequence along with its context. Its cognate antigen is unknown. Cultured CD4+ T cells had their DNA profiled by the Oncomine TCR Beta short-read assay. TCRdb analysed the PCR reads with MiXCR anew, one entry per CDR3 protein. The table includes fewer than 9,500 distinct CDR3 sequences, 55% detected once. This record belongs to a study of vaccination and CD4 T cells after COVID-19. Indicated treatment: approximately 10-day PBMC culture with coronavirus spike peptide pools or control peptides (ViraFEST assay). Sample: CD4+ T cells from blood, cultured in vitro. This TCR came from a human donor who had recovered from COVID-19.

The CDR3: CASSPSPGDSYEQYF. The CDR3 bases are TGTGCCAGCAGCCCCAGCCCAGGAGACTCCTACGAGCAGTACTTC. The chain has TRBV5-4 and TRBJ2-7; D not resolved. This CDR3 is 15 amino acids long. Germline V lookup: CDR1 SGHNT, CDR2 YYREEE (reference sequence). V was shortened by 4 bases and J by 0 bases, with 14 bases between the two germline ends.